These T cell receptor beta chains were read from a single sample in a study of cytomegalovirus exposure and HLA in healthy donors. Here immunoSEQ multiplex PCR was the method, and the copy in TCRdb shows in-frame clones only, minus some. The table shows 160,000 or so clones, with roughly four fifths occurring only once. Input material: PBMCs. The receptors originated from a woman between 45 and 60 years old in good health and CMV-seronegative. The CDR3 runs from the conserved cysteine through the conserved F or W. A D gene is named only where the DNA matches it firmly. Clone sizes are given selectively: once, few, many, or a class where the clone is expanded.

-,TRBD1,TRBJ2-7,TRBV19,CASRSGQGPSYEQYF,TGTGCCAGTAGATCGGGACAGGGTCCCTCCTACGAGCAGTACTTC
-,-,TRBJ2-7,TRBV27,CASSLSVGREQYF,TGTGCCAGCAGTTTATCAGTTGGCCGCGAGCAGTACTTC
-,-,TRBJ2-3,TRBV6-1,CASSIPGVDAQYF,TGTGCCAGCAGTATCCCGGGAGTCGATGCGCAGTATTTT
-,-,TRBJ2-5,TRBV9,CASSGGGSQETQYF,TGTGCCAGCAGCGGTGGCGGCTCACAAGAGACCCAGTACTTC
-,-,TRBJ2-2,TRBV19,CASSIEYNTGELFF,TGTGCCAGTAGTATAGAGTATAACACCGGGGAGCTGTTTTTT
-,-,TRBJ1-1,TRBV18,CASSLDRNTEAFF,TGTGCCAGCTCACTGGACAGGAACACTGAAGCTTTCTTT
-,-,TRBJ2-7,TRBV9,CASSVDEGVAYEQYF,TGTGCCAGCAGCGTAGATGAGGGAGTGGCCTACGAGCAGTACTTC
-,TRBD1,TRBJ2-7,TRBV6-5,CASSYGDRAEQYF,TGTGCCAGCAGTTACGGGGACAGGGCCGAGCAGTACTTC
-,TRBD2,TRBJ2-5,TRBV5-4,CASSLRGTSGEQYF,TGTGCCAGCAGCTTGCGCGGGACTAGCGGAGAGCAGTACTTC
-,TRBD1,TRBJ2-1,TRBV28,CASSLYEGRGSYNEQFF,TGTGCCAGCAGTTTATATGAGGGCAGGGGGTCCTACAATGAGCAGTTCTTC
-,TRBD1,TRBJ2-1,TRBV27,CASSSDGQGWNEQFF,TGTGCCAGCAGTTCAGACGGACAGGGATGGAATGAGCAGTTCTTC
once,-,TRBJ1-2,TRBV4-3,CASSQDYRGGEGYTF,TGCGCCAGCAGCCAAGATTATCGAGGTGGAGAAGGCTACACCTTC
-,TRBD1,TRBJ2-2,TRBV7-9,CASSLGTGGDTGELFF,TGTGCCAGCAGCTTAGGTACAGGGGGCGACACCGGGGAGCTGTTTTTT
-,-,TRBJ1-2,TRBV4-3,CASSQDRQIVYGYTF,TGCGCCAGCAGCCAGGATCGACAGATAGTCTATGGCTACACCTTC
-,-,TRBJ2-3,TRBV6-1,CASIGGVADTQYF,TGTGCCAGCATAGGGGGGGTGGCAGATACGCAGTATTTT
-,-,TRBJ1-1,TRBV5-1,CASSHAGSPEAFF,TGCGCCAGCAGCCACGCGGGGTCCCCTGAAGCTTTCTTT
-,TRBD1,TRBJ1-2,TRBV9,CASSPETGLHYGYTF,TGTGCCAGCAGCCCCGAGACAGGGCTTCACTATGGCTACACCTTC
-,-,TRBJ1-1,TRBV7-2,CASSLQGYNTEAFF,TGTGCCAGCAGCTTACAGGGGTATAACACTGAAGCTTTCTTT
-,-,TRBJ1-4,TRBV5-1,CASSPHRDPNEKLFF,TGCGCCAGCAGCCCGCACAGGGACCCTAATGAAAAACTGTTTTTT
once,-,TRBJ2-7,TRBV2,CATGSWPSSYEQYF,TGTGCTACGGGTTCGTGGCCCAGCTCCTACGAGCAGTACTTC
-,-,TRBJ2-4,TRBV7-9,CASIQRGAGKLAKNIQYF,TGTGCCAGCATCCAACGGGGGGCAGGGAAGCTAGCCAAAAACATTCAGTACTTC
few,-,TRBJ1-1,TRBV11-3,CASSPGGETEAFF,TGTGCCAGCAGCCCGGGTGGGGAGACTGAAGCTTTCTTT
-,TRBD1,TRBJ2-3,TRBV5-4,CASSAGTGLNTDTQYF,TGTGCCAGCAGCGCCGGGACAGGGTTGAACACAGATACGCAGTATTTT
few,-,TRBJ2-5,TRBV5-6,CASSLRGWEETQYF,TGTGCCAGCAGCTTACGCGGGTGGGAGGAGACCCAGTACTTC
-,TRBD2,TRBJ2-3,TRBV28,CASGGDTDTQYF,TGTGCCAGCGGGGGGGACACAGATACGCAGTATTTT
-,-,TRBJ2-3,TRBV25-1,CASSEWAGYTDTQYF,TGTGCCAGCAGTGAATGGGCGGGGTACACAGATACGCAGTATTTT
-,TRBD1,TRBJ2-3,TRBV10-1,CASSESTGAVTQYF,TGCGCCAGCAGTGAGTCGACAGGGGCCGTTACGCAGTATTTT
-,-,TRBJ2-2,TRBV28,CASRRTGELFF,TGTGCCAGCAGGAGAACCGGGGAGCTGTTTTTT
-,-,TRBJ2-7,TRBV23-1,CASGEGAAVSRHEQYF,TGCGCCAGCGGAGAGGGTGCGGCGGTCTCACGCCACGAGCAGTACTTC
-,-,TRBJ1-1,TRBV2,CASRSPGALNTEAFF,TGTGCCAGCAGGTCCCCAGGGGCTCTGAACACTGAAGCTTTCTTT
-,TRBD1,TRBJ1-2,TRBV29-1,CSVDKGARHNYGYTF,TGCAGCGTTGACAAGGGGGCAAGGCACAACTATGGCTACACCTTC
-,TRBD1,TRBJ1-1,TRBV10-3,CAISGTGGVNTEAFF,TGTGCCATCAGTGGAACAGGGGGCGTGAACACTGAAGCTTTCTTT
-,TRBD1,TRBJ1-6,TRBV10-3,CAISERGDRNNSPLHF,TGTGCCATCAGTGAGCGGGGGGACAGGAATAATTCACCCCTCCACTTT
-,-,TRBJ2-1,TRBV19,CASSISALNEQFF,TGTGCCAGTAGTATTAGCGCCTTGAATGAGCAGTTCTTC
-,TRBD1,TRBJ1-2,TRBV27,CASSSAGTGGSGYTF,TGTGCCAGCAGTTCGGCCGGGACAGGGGGCAGTGGCTACACCTTC
-,TRBD1,TRBJ1-1,TRBV28,CASSSQGQGGKAFF,TGTGCCAGCAGTTCCCAAGGTCAGGGGGGTAAAGCTTTCTTT
-,TRBD1,TRBJ1-2,TRBV19,CASTTPGQGIGGYTF,TGTGCCAGTACCACACCGGGACAGGGAATAGGAGGCTACACCTTC
-,TRBD1,TRBJ2-7,TRBV18,CASSSRTGGIDEQYF,TGTGCCAGCTCATCACGGACAGGGGGTATCGACGAGCAGTACTTC
-,TRBD1,TRBJ1-2,TRBV13,CACSFDRGGGYTF,TGTGCCTGCAGCTTCGACAGGGGGGGTGGCTACACCTTC
few,-,TRBJ2-1,TRBV4-3,CASSQELVVAVYNEQFF,TGCGCCAGCAGCCAAGAGCTCGTGGTAGCGGTGTACAATGAGCAGTTCTTC
-,-,TRBJ1-1,TRBV10-1,CASNAPAEMTNTEAFF,TGCGCCAGCAATGCCCCCGCGGAGATGACTAACACTGAAGCTTTCTTT
-,-,TRBJ2-1,TRBV4-3,CASSPRPGLREQFF,TGCGCCAGCAGCCCCCGTCCGGGACTCCGTGAGCAGTTCTTC
-,-,TRBJ2-7,TRBV5-4,CASSLATSSYEQYF,TGTGCCAGCAGCTTGGCCACAAGCTCCTACGAGCAGTACTTC
-,-,TRBJ1-1,TRBV10-2,CASSESEGNTEAFF,TGCGCCAGCAGTGAGTCTGAGGGGAACACTGAAGCTTTCTTT
once,-,TRBJ2-2,TRBV2,CASRLLPAGELFF,TGTGCCAGCAGACTCCTCCCGGCCGGGGAGCTGTTTTTT
-,-,TRBJ2-5,TRBV9,CASSVPTQAGETQYF,TGTGCCAGCAGCGTGCCGACTCAGGCGGGGGAGACCCAGTACTTC
-,TRBD1,TRBJ2-7,TRBV27,CASSFSGQDYSYEQYF,TGTGCCAGCAGTTTTTCGGGACAGGACTACTCCTACGAGCAGTACTTC
-,TRBD2,TRBJ2-5,TRBV7-9,CASSQVPRGAGETQYF,TGTGCCAGCAGCCAAGTACCGCGGGGGGCTGGGGAGACCCAGTACTTC
-,-,TRBJ1-4,TRBV29-1,CSHQKKLFF,TGCAGTCATCAAAAAAAACTGTTTTTT
-,-,TRBJ2-7,TRBV5-6,CASSLAWGAYEQYF,TGTGCCAGCAGCTTGGCCTGGGGGGCCTACGAGCAGTACTTC
-,TRBD2,TRBJ2-7,TRBV13,CASSLGLGGVKSYEQYF,TGTGCCAGCAGCTTAGGCCTGGGAGGGGTTAAGTCCTACGAGCAGTACTTC
-,TRBD2,TRBJ2-3,TRBV7-7,CASSPGLAGGTDTQYF,TGTGCCAGCAGCCCTGGACTAGCGGGGGGCACAGATACGCAGTATTTT
-,-,TRBJ2-7,TRBV4-3,CASSKAASSYEQYF,TGCGCCAGCAGCAAAGCGGCTAGTTCCTACGAGCAGTACTTC
-,-,TRBJ1-5,TRBV7-2,CASSLDRKGWNQPQHF,TGTGCCAGCAGCTTAGACAGGAAAGGTTGGAATCAGCCCCAGCATTTT
-,-,TRBJ1-2,TRBV19,CASSLLGNQYGYTF,TGTGCCAGTAGCCTTCTTGGTAACCAGTATGGCTACACCTTC
-,-,TRBJ1-5,TRBV19,CASSPAQLGHQPQHF,TGTGCCAGTAGTCCAGCCCAATTGGGGCATCAGCCCCAGCATTTT
-,TRBD1,TRBJ1-5,TRBV5-6,CASSLQGAYNQPQHF,TGTGCCAGCAGCCTTCAGGGGGCCTACAATCAGCCCCAGCATTTT